One and the same sample provided the 11 T cell receptor beta chains below, sequenced in a study of tumor and adjacent non-tumor tissue in lung cancer. The template was RNA from unsorted bulk tissue. The library came from three nested PCR rounds adapted from ARM-PCR protocols. In TCRdb, the multiplex PCR reads were re-called with MiXCR into one record per CDR3 protein. In the table there are tens of thousands of distinct CDR3 sequences, 67% of which are singletons. Specimen: lung tumor tissue. Source of these receptors: a man aged 55 to 70 with non-small cell lung cancer.

On this clonotype: Possible read error: a much larger clone is one base away. The chain links TRBV12-3 or TRBV12-4 to TRBJ2-7; TRBD2 is a possible D gene (5 bases). This CDR3 contains 14 residues. Trimming left V 3 bases short and J 4 bases short, with 13 bases between. The CDR3: CASSLFEDSYEQYF. DNA of the CDR3: TGTGCCAGCAGTTTGTTTGAGGACTCTTACGAGCAGTACTTC.

The chain is built from TRBV4-2 and TRBJ1-1, with D possibly TRBD1 on 5 matching bases. Germline CDR1 reads LGHNA; CDR2 reads YNFKEQ. V dropped 0 bases and J dropped 4 bases, with 12 bases sitting between them. The CDR3 has 15 amino acids. This CDR3 reads CASSQESRQTTEAFF. The CDR3, as DNA: TGTGCCAGCAGCCAAGAATCCCGACAGACCACTGAAGCTTTCTTT.

Comments on this clonotype: The junction differs from germline at one of its ends, possibly a read error. The rearrangement uses TRBV11-2 and TRBJ2-2; D remains unclear. The CDR3 extends over 15 amino acids. Germline loops: CDR1 SGHAT, CDR2 FQNNGV. The CDR3 region is CASSPRAANNGELFF. CDR3 in DNA: TGTGCCAGTAGCCCCCGTGCCGCGAACAACGGGGAGCTGTTTTTT.

Concerning this clonotype itself: One end of the junction does not line up with germline, which may come from a read error. This sequence joins TRBV4-1 and TRBJ1-5; D is perhaps TRBD1 (5 bases). Germline CDR1 MGHRA, CDR2 YSYEKL. This CDR3 comprises 14 residues. CDR3 in amino acids: CASGQGASDQTQHF. The CDR3 DNA reads as TGCGCCAGCGGCCAAGGGGCCTCGGATCAGACCCAGCATTTT.

This clonotype was counted a few times. This may be a read error, as it is one base from a much larger clone. Here the CDR3 reads CASRTGTGAFF. DNA of the CDR3: TGTGCCAGCAGAACGGGCACTGGAGCTTTCTTT. The chain employs TRBV28 and TRBJ1-1; D call uncertain. Germline V gene lookup returns CDR1 MDHEN and CDR2 SYDVKM. This CDR3 comprises 11 residues.

Remarks on this clonotype: At one end, the junction sequence differs from germline, possibly due to a read error. The chain employs TRBV11-3 and TRBJ2-3; D is perhaps TRBD1 or TRBD2 (5 bases each). CDR1 SGHNT and CDR2 YENEEA come from the germline V gene. This CDR3 contains 13 residues. The CDR3 DNA follows: TGTACCAGCCGCTTACGGGGCACAGATACGCAGTACTTT. Translation gives CTSRLRGTDTQYF.

This clonotype has a count of ten or more. The DNA for the CDR3 is TGTGCCAGCAGTGACAGGGAGGATCAGCCCCAGCATTTT. It yields the protein CASSDREDQPQHF. The genes are TRBV2 and TRBJ1-5; possible D gene TRBD1, 5 bases. CDR1 and CDR2 from the germline V gene are SNHLY and FYNNEI. This CDR3 is 13 amino acids long. V was clipped by 3 bases and J by 5 bases, with 8 bases between them.

Points on this clonotype: One end of the junction does not line up with germline, which may come from a read error. This chain uses TRBV11-1 with TRBJ2-7, with D unresolved. The V gene's germline CDR1 is SGHAT and CDR2 FQDESV (reference sequence). The CDR3 extends over 17 amino acids. CDR3 sequence: CTSSPRMGGSSSYEQYF. The CDR3, as DNA: TGTACCAGCAGCCCCCGTATGGGCGGATCCAGTTCCTACGAGCAGTACTTC. Full variable domain (rest looked up from reference TRBV11-1 and TRBJ2-7): EAEVAQSPRYKITEKSQAVAFWCDPISGHATLYWYRQILGQGPELLVQFQDESVVDDSQLPKDRFSAERLKGVDSTLKIQPAELGDSAMYLCTSSPRMGGSSSYEQYFGPGTRLTVT.

Concerning this clonotype: At one of its ends the junction is not consistent with the germline gene, which may arise from a read error. The V gene is TRBV7-9, the J gene TRBJ2-1, with a possible D match to TRBD1 (5 bases). Germline assignment: CDR1 SEHNR and CDR2 FQNEAQ (reference sequence). This CDR3 has 15 amino acids. CDR3 sequence reads: CGSSLVRAQNNEQFF. CDR3 bases: TGTGGCAGCAGCCTAGTCAGGGCCCAGAACAATGAGCAGTTCTTC.

This clonotype was recorded many times. The germline gene is not matched at one end of the junction; a read error may be the cause. The chain is built from TRBV6-2 or TRBV6-3 and TRBJ2-3; D is uncertain. The CDR3 covers 15 residues. Per the germline V gene, CDR1 is MNHEY and CDR2 is SVGEGT. CDR3 sequence: CAGSGRHRATDTQYF. The CDR3 coding sequence is TGTGCCGGCAGTGGCCGTCACAGAGCCACAGATACGCAGTATTTT.

For this clonotype: A much larger clonotype is one base distant, so this may be a read error. The chain carries TRBV5-1 and TRBJ1-6; TRBD1 matches at 8 bases. This CDR3 has 16 residues. Germline loops: CDR1 SGHRS, CDR2 YFSETQ. CDR3 sequence (DNA): TGCGCCAGCAGCCTAGGACAGGGCGAGGATAATTCACCCCCCCACTTT. Translation gives CASSLGQGEDNSPPHF.